The 25 T cell receptor beta chains presented below share a single source sample, sequenced in a study of control samples from healthy donors and cancer patients. Produced via immunoSEQ multiplex PCR; TCRdb's table is partial and in-frame only. The sample includes around 200,000 clones, 85% to 95% of them seen just once. The sequencing input was blood. The receptors originated from a man aged 50 or older in good health.

J is TRBJ2-2 and V is TRBV18; D remains unclear. V lost 0 bases and J lost 0, with 8 bases in between. The germline gives CDR1 KGHSH, CDR2 LQKENI. The CDR3 totals 16 residues. The CDR3: CASSPPLATNTGELFF. CDR3 DNA sequence: TGTGCCAGCTCACCACCCCTCGCCACGAACACCGGGGAGCTGTTTTTT.

The chain couples TRBV19 to TRBJ1-1; a possible D gene is TRBD1 (5 bases). Trimming shortened V by 1 base and J by 0 bases, and 12 bases separated the two germline ends. CDR3 size: 16 residues. The germline gives CDR1 LNHDA, CDR2 SQIVND (reference sequence). The CDR3 nucleotides read TGTGCCAGTAGTATAGGGTGGGGGACGGTGAACACTGAAGCTTTCTTT. Protein: CASSIGWGTVNTEAFF.

This sequence joins TRBV30 and TRBJ1-1; D not certain. The CDR3 extends over 14 amino acids. Germline loops: CDR1 GTSNPN, CDR2 SVGIG (reference sequence). V lost 7 bases to trimming and J lost 3 bases, with 18 bases between them. The CDR3 DNA follows: TGTGCCTTCTCCGGCCCCTCTAGGGACACTGAAGCTTTCTTT. The encoded protein is CAFSGPSRDTEAFF.

V is TRBV5-1 and J is TRBJ1-2; 9 nucleotides agree with TRBD1. There are 15 residues in the CDR3. Germline V gives CDR1 SGHRS, CDR2 YFSETQ. The V gene end was trimmed by 2 bases and the J gene end by 6 bases; junction bases not matched to a gene: 8. The CDR3 sequence is CASSFPRTGANGYTF. CDR3 coding DNA: TGCGCCAGCAGCTTCCCACGGACAGGGGCGAATGGCTACACCTTC. Full variable domain (missing parts from reference TRBV5-1 and TRBJ1-2): KAGVTQTPRYLIKTRGQQVTLSCSPISGHRSVSWYQQTPGQGLQFLFEYFSETQRNKGNFPGRFSGRQFSNSRSEMNVSTLELGDSALYLCASSFPRTGANGYTFGSGTRLTVV.

The chain combines TRBV4-3 with TRBJ2-3; D perhaps matches TRBD2 (6 bases). Trimming stripped 3 bases from V and 3 bases from J, with 7 bases between. Germline CDR1 LGHNA, CDR2 YSLEER. This CDR3 region has 13 residues. The CDR3 here is CASSQGLTDTQYF. The CDR3 region has the DNA TGCGCCAGCAGCCAGGGACTGACAGATACGCAGTATTTT.

The chain uses TRBV5-1 and TRBJ2-7; TRBD2 matches 10 bases. The CDR3 extends over 15 amino acids. Germline values: CDR1 SGHRS, CDR2 YFSETQ. V lost 4 bases and J lost 1; bases outside the gene matches: 5. For the CDR3, the DNA is TGCGCCAGCAGCCCGGTAGCGGGGGGTTCCTACGAGCAGTACTTC. This encodes CASSPVAGGSYEQYF.

The gene calls are TRBV7-8 and TRBJ2-3, with 8 bases that match TRBD2. Germline V gene sequence: CDR1 SGHVS, CDR2 FQNEAQ. The CDR3 extends over 18 amino acids. V trimming: 1 base; J trimming: 0 bases; junction bases outside the gene matches: 9. The CDR3 nucleotides are TGTGCCAGCAGCTTAGAGGACAGCGGGGGAGCCAGCACAGATACGCAGTATTTT. Its translation is CASSLEDSGGASTDTQYF.

About this clone itself: The sample holds other DNA sequences that translate to the same CDR3. V is TRBV7-9 and J is TRBJ1-6; D gene uncertain. Germline V gene lookup returns CDR1 SEHNR and CDR2 FQNEAQ (reference sequence). The CDR3 runs to 11 residues. Trimming cost V 3 bases and J 10 bases, with 4 bases left between them. This CDR3 reads CASSLDSPLHF. CDR3 nucleotide sequence: TGTGCCAGCAGCTTGGACTCACCCCTCCACTTT.

This clone appeared once. The chain links TRBV28 to TRBJ1-6; D unresolved. V lost 11 bases and J 7 bases, leaving 12 bases between the germline ends. CDR1 is MDHEN and CDR2 is SYDVKM in the germline V gene. The CDR3 length is 12 residues. CDR3 nucleotides: TGTGCCTCCGGAGGGAGCAATTCACCCCTCCACTTT. This gives the protein CASGGSNSPLHF.

This clone was seen more than once but under ten times. The V gene is TRBV10-2, the J gene TRBJ1-4, with D unresolved. There are 12 residues in the CDR3. Germline V CDR1 and CDR2: WSHSY, SAAADI. Trimming stripped 4 bases from V and 8 bases from J, with 8 bases between. The chain's CDR3 is CASSVGDEKLFF. Here the CDR3 DNA reads TGCGCCAGCAGTGTTGGCGACGAAAAACTGTTTTTT.

DNA for the CDR3: TGTGCCAGCCAGAAGGGGCGAGATGTCTGGTCGAGAAACACCATATATTTT. It specifies CASQKGRDVWSRNTIYF. The chain combines TRBV19 with TRBJ1-3; TRBD1 is a possible D gene (5 bases). V was trimmed by 9 bases and J by 5 bases, leaving 26 bases between them. Germline V gives CDR1 LNHDA, CDR2 SQIVND (reference sequence). There are 17 residues in the CDR3.

V usage is TRBV4-3 and J usage is TRBJ2-7; D is perhaps TRBD1 (5 bases). This CDR3 comprises 13 residues. Per germline, CDR1 LGHNA and CDR2 YSLEER. V was shortened by 0 bases and J by 6 bases, with 9 bases between the two germline ends. The CDR3 DNA reads TGCGCCAGCAGCCAAGACAGGGCTGGCGAGCAGTACTTC. Encoded protein: CASSQDRAGEQYF.

V and J are TRBV28 and TRBJ1-5; 10 nucleotides match TRBD1. This CDR3 is 17 amino acids long. J gave up 1 base and V 4 bases, and 7 bases lay outside the gene matches. CDR1 is MDHEN, CDR2 SYDVKM, per germline. Here the CDR3 reads CASSSPGQGWSNQPQHF. The CDR3 coding sequence is TGTGCCAGCAGTTCTCCGGGACAGGGGTGGAGCAATCAGCCCCAGCATTTT.

The rearrangement uses TRBV7-9 and TRBJ1-1, with D unclear. This CDR3 contains 15 residues. CDR1 and CDR2 (germline): SEHNR, FQNEAQ (reference sequence). The V end lost 1 base, the J end lost 0 bases, and 9 bases lay between the germline ends. The CDR3 loop reads CASSLGSSLNTEAFF. The CDR3 DNA sequence: TGTGCCAGCAGCTTAGGATCTTCGTTGAACACTGAAGCTTTCTTT.

The chain carries TRBV6-6 and TRBJ2-7; tentatively, D is TRBD1 (6 bases). CDR3 length equals 16 residues. Germline CDR1 and CDR2: MNHNY and SVGAGI (reference sequence). Trimming shortened V by 9 bases and J by 6 bases, and 27 bases separated the two germline ends. The CDR3 spells CASASSRSQGSPEQYF. In DNA form, the CDR3 reads TGTGCCAGTGCCTCGTCACGAAGTCAGGGGTCCCCCGAGCAGTACTTC.

The CDR3 coding sequence is TGTGCCAGCAGCTTGTCGCTAGCTGTTAGCACAGATACGCAGTATTTT. Amino acids: CASSLSLAVSTDTQYF. This rearrangement joins TRBV5-4 to TRBJ2-3; D is possibly TRBD2 (5 bases). Trimming took 1 base from V and 0 from J, leaving 12 bases between them. The CDR3 contains 16 residues. CDR1 SGHNT and CDR2 YYREEE come from the germline V gene (reference sequence).

V is TRBV18 and J is TRBJ2-1; TRBD1 matches 8 bases. Looked up from germline, CDR1 is KGHSH and CDR2 is LQKENI. This CDR3 contains 16 residues. Losses at the gene ends were 4 bases for V and 1 base for J; bases not matched to a gene: 6. The CDR3 region has the DNA TGTGCCAGCTCACACAAGGACAGGGTATCCTACAATGAGCAGTTCTTC. Translating gives CASSHKDRVSYNEQFF. The full variable domain, with the rest looked up from reference TRBV18 and TRBJ2-1, is NAGVMQNPRHLVRRRGQEARLRCSPMKGHSHVYWYRQLPEEGLKFMVYLQKENIIDESGMPKERFSAEFPKEGPSILRIQQVVRGDSAAYFCASSHKDRVSYNEQFFGPGTRLTVL.

This chain uses TRBV28 with TRBJ2-6, with D unclear. The CDR3 covers 15 residues. Germline-derived CDR1 and CDR2 are MDHEN and SYDVKM. Trimming took off 3 bases at V and 4 bases at J, with 10 bases between the two ends. CDR3: CASSFRFSGANVLTF. CDR3 DNA sequence: TGTGCCAGCAGTTTTCGTTTTTCGGGGGCCAACGTCCTGACTTTC.

The V gene is TRBV11-2, the J gene TRBJ1-4; D uncertain. Germline CDR1 reads SGHAT; CDR2 reads FQNNGV. V lost 7 bases, J lost 6 bases, and 15 bases lay in between. This CDR3 is built from 14 residues. The CDR3 region has the DNA TGTGCCAGCACCGGGGTCGCCAACTATGAAAAACTGTTTTTT. Its protein product is CASTGVANYEKLFF.

V usage is TRBV16 and J usage is TRBJ1-1; D is undetermined. CDR3 length: 14 amino acids. Trimming left V 1 base short and J 6 bases short, with 12 bases between. The germline V gene encodes CDR1 KGHSY and CDR2 FQNENV. CDR3 bases: TGTGCCAGCAGCCAATATCGGAGTCCGGCTGAAGCTTTCTTT. Translating gives CASSQYRSPAEAFF. Using reference TRBV16 and TRBJ1-1 for the parts outside the CDR3, the full variable domain is GEEVAQTPKHLVRGEGQKAKLYCAPIKGHSYVFWYQQVLKNEFKFLISFQNENVFDETGMPKERFSAKCLPNSPCSLEIQATKLEDSAVYFCASSQYRSPAEAFFGQGTRLTVV.

The chain has TRBV15 and TRBJ1-6, with 9 bases identical to TRBD1. V trimming: 0 bases; J trimming: 10 bases; junction bases outside the gene matches: 7. Germline-derived CDR1 and CDR2 are LNHNV and YYDKDF (reference sequence). The CDR3 consists of 16 residues. This CDR3 is CATSRDLGTGTSPLHF. The CDR3 DNA reads TGTGCCACCAGCAGAGATCTTGGGACAGGGACATCACCCCTCCACTTT.

The CDR3 region is CASSSGSLAGGYTF. The CDR3 DNA reads TGTGCCAGCAGCTCCGGGAGTCTTGCTGGGGGCTACACCTTC. J is TRBJ1-2 and V is TRBV7-2; D unresolved. Trimming removed 4 bases at V and 8 bases at J, with 17 bases between. The germline CDR1 and CDR2 sequences are SGHTA and FQGNSA. The CDR3 is 14 amino acids.

In its sample, this clone was seen once. The chain has TRBV11-2 and TRBJ1-1; TRBD1 agrees at 11 bases. The CDR3 contains 18 residues. J was trimmed by 3 bases and V by 7 bases; bases with no gene match: 16. Germline values: CDR1 SGHAT, CDR2 FQNNGV. The DNA for the CDR3 is TGTGCCAGCACCAAGAGGAGGACAGGGGGCCTTTTGGACACTGAAGCTTTCTTT. It encodes CASTKRRTGGLLDTEAFF.

This clone was picked up one time. The rearrangement joins TRBV28 to TRBJ2-7; D is ambiguous. With 4 bases removed from V and 0 bases from J, the gap between germline ends came to 13 bases. The CDR3 is 15 residues long. Germline V gives CDR1 MDHEN, CDR2 SYDVKM. The CDR3 is CASSWEALGSYEQYF. The CDR3 nucleotides are TGTGCCAGCAGTTGGGAAGCCCTTGGCTCCTACGAGCAGTACTTC. Looking up the rest from reference TRBV28 and TRBJ2-7 gives the full variable domain: DVKVTQSSRYLVKRTGEKVFLECVQDMDHENMFWYRQDPGLGLRLIYFSYDVKMKEKGDIPEGYSVSREKKERFSLILESASTNQTSMYLCASSWEALGSYEQYFGPGTRLTVT.

Only a few counts were recorded for this clone. The chain employs TRBV3-1 (or the pseudogene TRBV3-2) and TRBJ1-4, with 10 bases that match TRBD1. The CDR3 consists of 14 residues. After removal of 4 bases from V and 10 bases from J, the junction contained 6 bases not matched to a gene. The germline V gene encodes CDR1 LGHDT and CDR2 YNNKEL (reference sequence). This CDR3 reads CASSPGQGKVKLFF. CDR3 in DNA: TGTGCCAGCAGCCCGGGACAGGGGAAAGTAAAACTGTTTTTT.